This TCR beta chain was observed in a study of T cell repertoires in cytomegalovirus infection. Study as a whole: As its CMV epitopes, the study selected recently identified HLA-C-restricted and well-studied HLA-B-restricted targets. Study-level results: The cumulative frequency of public TCR beta families identified carriers of CMV plus the relevant HLA.

This clonotype has only a few counts. Its matching antigen is unknown. Trimming shortened V by 3 bases and J by 1 base, and 9 bases separated the two germline ends. In germline, CDR1 is MGHRA, CDR2 YSYEKL. This CDR3 spans 14 amino acids. From the reads, TCRdb called clonotypes with MiXCR, one entry per CDR3 protein. The sample holds roughly 110,000 distinct CDR3 sequences; 30% are singletons and the top ten take approximately 41%. The sample in question was CD8+ T cells from cultured PBMCs, obtained from culture after CMV antigen stimulation. The TCR was taken from a human donor in good health (CMV status not recorded). Some clones in this sample may be carry-over from other donors' samples. The chain has TRBV4-1 and TRBJ1-1; weak D call: TRBD1 (6 bases). CDR3 region: CASSHGGGNTEAFF. The CDR3 region has the DNA TGCGCCAGCAGCCACGGAGGGGGGAACACTGAAGCTTTCTTT.